This T cell receptor beta chain is from a study of blood T cell repertoires in COVID-19. Overall study context: Acute-phase and convalescent COVID-19 samples originated in the United States, Italy and Spain. In each case, the material was cDNA or gDNA derived from T cells, B-cell-depleted T cells, or PBMCs.

The V and J ends lost 1 base and 0 bases respectively, with 11 bases between them. CDR1 and CDR2 (germline): SQVTM, ANQGSEA. This CDR3 is built from 15 residues. TCRdb's table, derived via immunoSEQ multiplex PCR, lists solely in-frame clones and lacks some. The data show 380,000 or so clones, over 75% seen once. Those who participated ranged in age from 18 to 89 years and resided in 20 to 30 US areas. The TCR sequence derives from a woman in her 30s with acute COVID-19. The rearrangement links TRBV29-1 to TRBJ2-3; D gene uncertain. The sample consisted of PBMCs or T cells enriched from blood (not recorded which). CDR3: CSVEVPRYSTDTQYF. The CDR3 region has the DNA TGCAGCGTTGAAGTCCCCAGGTATAGCACAGATACGCAGTATTTT.